This T cell receptor (beta chain) was captured in a study of blood T cell repertoires in COVID-19. Study at large: From the United States, Italy and Spain came samples of acute and convalescent COVID-19. T cells, B-cell-depleted T cells, or PBMCs supplied cDNA or gDNA.

Original processing methods: Using reference gene primer amplification, nucleated cell counts were estimated. The repertoire was sequenced with immunoSEQ multiplex PCR; TCRdb's copy has only in-frame clones and lacks some. V and J calls plus clone size are reproduced from that table; the DNA served to infer D and trimming. The repertoire holds roughly 290,000 clones, over 75% seen once, with approximately 6.8% in the top ten. Seattle-derived patients entered the study during active infection and were followed longitudinally. The V gene's germline CDR1 is MNHNS and CDR2 SASEGT. Trimming shortened V by 1 base and J by 7 bases, and 8 bases separated the two germline ends. This CDR3 comprises 14 residues.

The source of this sequence is a woman aged 25-40 years with COVID-19, enrolled during active disease. The sequencing input was peripheral blood. The chain uses TRBV6-1 and TRBJ1-6; D not resolved. The CDR3: CASSEGVGNSPLHF. In DNA, the CDR3 is TGTGCCAGCAGTGAAGGAGTGGGCAATTCACCCCTCCACTTT.